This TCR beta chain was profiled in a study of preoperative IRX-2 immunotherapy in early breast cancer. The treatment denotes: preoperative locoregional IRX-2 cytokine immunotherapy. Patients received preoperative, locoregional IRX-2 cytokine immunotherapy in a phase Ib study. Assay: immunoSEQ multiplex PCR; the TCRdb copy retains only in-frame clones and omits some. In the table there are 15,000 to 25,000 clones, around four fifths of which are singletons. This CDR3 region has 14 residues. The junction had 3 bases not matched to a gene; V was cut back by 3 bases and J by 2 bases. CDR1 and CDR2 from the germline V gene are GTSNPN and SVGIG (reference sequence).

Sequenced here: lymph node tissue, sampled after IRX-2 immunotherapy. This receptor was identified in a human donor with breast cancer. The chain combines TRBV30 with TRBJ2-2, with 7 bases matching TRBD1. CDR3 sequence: CAWRAGGNTGELFF. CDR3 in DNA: TGTGCCTGGAGGGCAGGGGGTAACACCGGGGAGCTGTTTTTT.